The clone carrying this T cell receptor beta chain was seen only a few times. This sample is drawn from a study of T-cell memory formation after mild COVID-19. CDR3 length: 16 amino acids. The germline CDR1 and CDR2 sequences are SEHNR and FQNEAQ (reference sequence). The ends lost 2 bases at V and 2 bases at J; junction bases unmatched: 3. Sample barcodes and UMIs were carried by the TCR alpha and TCR beta cDNA libraries that 5'RACE generated with constant-segment primers. TCRdb processed the 5' RACE reads anew with MiXCR; each CDR3 protein has one entry. This table has 350,000 to 450,000 distinct CDR3 sequences, around 28% appearing once.

The sequenced material came from PBMCs or a T cell subset sorted from them (not recorded which). The TCR was taken from an adult woman who had mild COVID-19 (a few samples of this study predate the infection). Cell type and time point are not known. The chain has TRBV7-9 and TRBJ1-3, with 10 bases lining up with TRBD1. CDR3 sequence (DNA): TGTGCCAGCAGCTTACTGGGACAGGGGACTGGAAACACCATATATTTT. Its protein is CASSLLGQGTGNTIYF.